A single sample gave rise to the 8 T cell receptor beta chains below, sequenced in a study of blood T cell repertoires in COVID-19. TCRdb's copy holds only in-frame clones and misses some; the assay was immunoSEQ multiplex PCR. This table holds tens of thousands of clones, roughly 88% found once. Sequenced: peripheral blood. The source is a human donor in a cohort sampled during active COVID-19.

This clone was observed a few times. The chain recombines TRBV19 with TRBJ1-1; possibly TRBD1 for D (6 bases). Germline V lookup: CDR1 LNHDA, CDR2 SQIVND (reference sequence). This CDR3 comprises 13 residues. Trimming removed 5 bases from V and 6 bases from J, with 13 bases in between. Written as DNA, the CDR3 is TGTGCCAGTAGTCCCCAGGGGAGGGCTGAAGCTTTCTTT. Its translation is CASSPQGRAEAFF.

Only a few counts were recorded for this clone. V gene TRBV4-3 combines with J gene TRBJ1-4; the match to TRBD1 covers 7 bases. The CDR3 length is 15 residues. Germline CDR1 and CDR2: LGHNA and YSLEER. V dropped 3 bases and J dropped 0; count of bases not matched to a gene: 1. CDR3 sequence reads: CASSQGTATNEKLFF. DNA of the CDR3: TGCGCCAGCAGCCAGGGGACAGCAACTAATGAAAAACTGTTTTTT.

J is TRBJ2-7 and V is TRBV6-2 or TRBV6-3, with a possible D match to TRBD2 (7 bases). This CDR3 region has 16 residues. Germline V gives CDR1 MNHEY, CDR2 SVGEGT. Between the trimmed V and J ends, which lost 2 bases and 1 base, there was a span of 15 bases. The CDR3 region has the DNA TGTGCCAGCAGTTACGTTTCGGGGGGCCTTTCCTACGAGCAGTACTTC. This codes for CASSYVSGGLSYEQYF.

The chain carries TRBV7-2 and TRBJ1-3; tentatively, D is TRBD1 (6 bases). Per the germline V gene, CDR1 is SGHTA and CDR2 is FQGNSA. This CDR3 contains 16 residues. With 1 base removed from V and 1 base from J, the gap between germline ends came to 11 bases. The CDR3 spells CASSLVWQGSGNTIYF. The CDR3 coding sequence is TGTGCCAGCAGCTTAGTTTGGCAGGGGTCTGGAAACACCATATATTTT.

The V and J genes are TRBV11-2 and TRBJ2-7, with 10 bases that match TRBD1. The CDR3 spans 14 residues. V lost 6 bases, J lost 5 bases, and 7 bases stayed unmatched. Germline V CDR1 and CDR2: SGHAT, FQNNGV. This CDR3 is CASRMGQGFHEQYF. The CDR3 nucleotides read TGTGCCAGCAGAATGGGACAGGGGTTCCACGAGCAGTACTTC.

V usage is TRBV7-9 and J usage is TRBJ1-2; 7 nucleotides match TRBD1. V was pared by 5 bases and J by 5 bases, with 14 bases of the junction left unmatched. This CDR3 is built from 16 residues. Germline CDR1 SEHNR, CDR2 FQNEAQ (reference sequence). CDR3 in amino acids: CASSRGTAHSLYGYTF. The CDR3 DNA reads TGTGCCAGCAGCCGCGGGACAGCCCATTCGCTTTATGGCTACACCTTC.

This clone was seen once. The rearrangement uses TRBV19 and TRBJ1-4; D not resolved. Trimming shortened V by 5 bases and J by 6 bases, and 7 bases separated the two germline ends. The CDR3 extends over 12 amino acids. Germline V gene lookup returns CDR1 LNHDA and CDR2 SQIVND (reference sequence). The CDR3 loop is CASSFSHEKLFF. DNA of the CDR3: TGTGCCAGTAGTTTCTCCCATGAAAAACTGTTTTTT.

This clone was seen a handful of times. The chain carries TRBV12-3 or TRBV12-4 and TRBJ1-5, with D unclear. The V gene lost 6 bases and the J gene lost 1 base, with 7 bases spanning the gap. This CDR3 is built from 13 residues. CDR3 DNA sequence: TGTGCCAGCAGCTCCTTAAGCAATCAGCCCCAGCATTTT. It specifies CASSSLSNQPQHF.